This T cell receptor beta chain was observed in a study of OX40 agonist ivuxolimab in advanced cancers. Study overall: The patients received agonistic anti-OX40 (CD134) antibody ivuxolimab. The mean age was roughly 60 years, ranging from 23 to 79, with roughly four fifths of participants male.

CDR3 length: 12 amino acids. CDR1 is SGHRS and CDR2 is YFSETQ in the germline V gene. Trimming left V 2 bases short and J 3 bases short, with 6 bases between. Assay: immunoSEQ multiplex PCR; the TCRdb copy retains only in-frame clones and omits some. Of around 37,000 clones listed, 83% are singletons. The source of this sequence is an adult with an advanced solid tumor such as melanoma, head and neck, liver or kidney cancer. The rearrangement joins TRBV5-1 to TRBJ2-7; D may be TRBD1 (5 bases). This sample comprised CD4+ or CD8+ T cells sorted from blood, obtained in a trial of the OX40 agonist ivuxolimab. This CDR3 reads CASSFTGYEQYF. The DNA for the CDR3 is TGCGCCAGCAGCTTTACAGGCTACGAGCAGTACTTC.